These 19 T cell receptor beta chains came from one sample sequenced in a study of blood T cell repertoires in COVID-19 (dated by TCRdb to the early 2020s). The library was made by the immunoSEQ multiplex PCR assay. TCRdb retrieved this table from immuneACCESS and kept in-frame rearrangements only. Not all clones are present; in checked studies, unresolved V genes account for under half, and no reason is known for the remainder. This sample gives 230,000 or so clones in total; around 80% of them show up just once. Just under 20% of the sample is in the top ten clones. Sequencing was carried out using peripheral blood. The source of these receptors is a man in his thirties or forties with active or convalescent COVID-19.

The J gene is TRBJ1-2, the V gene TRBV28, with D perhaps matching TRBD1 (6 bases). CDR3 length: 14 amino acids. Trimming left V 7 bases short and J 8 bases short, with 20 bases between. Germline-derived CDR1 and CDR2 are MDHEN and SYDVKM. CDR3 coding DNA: TGTGCCAGCACCCCGCGACAGGCACCTTTCGGCTACACCTTC. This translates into CASTPRQAPFGYTF.

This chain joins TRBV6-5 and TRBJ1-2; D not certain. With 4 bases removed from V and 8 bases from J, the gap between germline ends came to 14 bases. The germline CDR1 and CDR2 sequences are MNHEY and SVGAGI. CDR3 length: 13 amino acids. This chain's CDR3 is CASSSSYPYGYTF. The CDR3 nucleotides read TGTGCCAGCAGTTCCTCCTACCCATACGGCTACACCTTC.

CDR3 DNA: TGTGCCAGCAGCTGGCTCAAGCGGGTAGAGACCCAGTACTTC. This codes for CASSWLKRVETQYF. The chain carries TRBV7-9 and TRBJ2-5, with D perhaps matching TRBD2 (6 bases). V was cut by 4 bases and J by 4 bases, with 13 bases left in between. Germline V CDR1 and CDR2: SEHNR, FQNEAQ (reference sequence). The CDR3 spans 14 residues.

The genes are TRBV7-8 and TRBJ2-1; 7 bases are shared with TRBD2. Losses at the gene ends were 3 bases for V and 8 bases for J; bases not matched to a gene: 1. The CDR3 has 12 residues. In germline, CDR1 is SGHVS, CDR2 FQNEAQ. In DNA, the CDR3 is TGTGCCAGCAGCTTGGGGAGGGATGAGCAGTTCTTC. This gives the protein CASSLGRDEQFF.

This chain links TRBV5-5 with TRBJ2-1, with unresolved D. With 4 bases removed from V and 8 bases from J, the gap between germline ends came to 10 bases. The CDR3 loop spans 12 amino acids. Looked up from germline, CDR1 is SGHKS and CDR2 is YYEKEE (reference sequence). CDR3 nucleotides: TGTGCCAGCAGCCCACCTCGGGATGAGCAGTTCTTC. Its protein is CASSPPRDEQFF.

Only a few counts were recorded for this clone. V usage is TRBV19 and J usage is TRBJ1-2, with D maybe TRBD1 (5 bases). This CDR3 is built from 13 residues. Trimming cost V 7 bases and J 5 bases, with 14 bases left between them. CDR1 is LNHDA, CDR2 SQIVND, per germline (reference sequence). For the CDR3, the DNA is TGTGCCAGTAAGAAAGGACAAGCATATGGCTACACCTTC. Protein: CASKKGQAYGYTF.

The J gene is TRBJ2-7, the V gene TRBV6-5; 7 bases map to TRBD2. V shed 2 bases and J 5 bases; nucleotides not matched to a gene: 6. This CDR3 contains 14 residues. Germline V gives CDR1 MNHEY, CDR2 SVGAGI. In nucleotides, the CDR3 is TGTGCCAGCAGTTACACGGGCGGGAGACACGAGCAGTACTTC. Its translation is CASSYTGGRHEQYF.

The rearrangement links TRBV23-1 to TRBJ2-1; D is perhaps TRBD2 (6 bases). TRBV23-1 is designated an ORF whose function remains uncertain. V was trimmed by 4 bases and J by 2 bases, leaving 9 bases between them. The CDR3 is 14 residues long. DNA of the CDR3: TGCGCCAGCAGTCGGAGACTAGCCTACAATGAGCAGTTCTTC. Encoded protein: CASSRRLAYNEQFF.

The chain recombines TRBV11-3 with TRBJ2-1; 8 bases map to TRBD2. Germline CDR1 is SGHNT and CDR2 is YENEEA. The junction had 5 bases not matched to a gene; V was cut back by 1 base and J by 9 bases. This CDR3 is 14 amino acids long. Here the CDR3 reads CASSLAGGGGEQFF. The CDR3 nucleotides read TGTGCCAGCAGCTTAGCCGGGGGGGGAGGTGAGCAGTTCTTC.

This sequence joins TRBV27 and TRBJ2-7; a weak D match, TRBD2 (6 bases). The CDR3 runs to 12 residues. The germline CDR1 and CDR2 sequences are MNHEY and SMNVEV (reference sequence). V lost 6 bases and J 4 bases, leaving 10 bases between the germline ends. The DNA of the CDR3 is TGTGCCAGCAGCTCGAGCGGGTACGAGCAGTACTTC. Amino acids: CASSSSGYEQYF.

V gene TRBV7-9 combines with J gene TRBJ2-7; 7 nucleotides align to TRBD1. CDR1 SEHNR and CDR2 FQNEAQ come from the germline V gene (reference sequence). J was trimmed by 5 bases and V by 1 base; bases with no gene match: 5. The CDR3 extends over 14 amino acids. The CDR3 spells CASSLGQGINEQYF. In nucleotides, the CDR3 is TGTGCCAGCAGCTTAGGACAGGGCATCAACGAGCAGTACTTC. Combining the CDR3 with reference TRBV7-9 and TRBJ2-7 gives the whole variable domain DTGVSQNPRHKITKRGQNVTFRCDPISEHNRLYWYRQTLGQGPEFLTYFQNEAQLEKSRLLSDRFSAERPKGSFSTLEIQRTEQGDSAMYLCASSLGQGINEQYFGPGTRLTVT.

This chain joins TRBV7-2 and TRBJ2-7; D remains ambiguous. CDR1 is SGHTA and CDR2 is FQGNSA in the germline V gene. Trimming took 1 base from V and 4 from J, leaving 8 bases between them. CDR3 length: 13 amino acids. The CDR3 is CASSLGALYEQYF. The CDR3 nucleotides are TGTGCCAGCAGCTTAGGGGCGTTGTACGAGCAGTACTTC.

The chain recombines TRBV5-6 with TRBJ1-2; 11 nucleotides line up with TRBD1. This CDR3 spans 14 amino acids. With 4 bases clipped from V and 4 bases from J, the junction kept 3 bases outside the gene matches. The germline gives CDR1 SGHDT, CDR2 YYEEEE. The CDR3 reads CASSGDRGTYGYTF. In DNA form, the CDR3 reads TGTGCCAGCAGCGGGGACAGGGGGACCTATGGCTACACCTTC.

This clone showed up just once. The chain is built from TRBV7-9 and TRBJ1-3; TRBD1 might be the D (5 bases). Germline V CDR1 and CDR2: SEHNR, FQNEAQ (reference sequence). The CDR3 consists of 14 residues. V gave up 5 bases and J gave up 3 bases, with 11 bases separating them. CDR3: CASSQAGGGNTIYF. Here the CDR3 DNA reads TGTGCCAGCAGCCAGGCGGGGGGTGGAAACACCATATATTTT.

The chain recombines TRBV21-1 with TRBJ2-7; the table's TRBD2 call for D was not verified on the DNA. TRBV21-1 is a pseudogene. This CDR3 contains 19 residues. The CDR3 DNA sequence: TGTGCCAGCAGCAAAGTAGGTCTAGCGGGCCCCCCTGGTTCCTACGAGCAGTACTTC. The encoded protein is CASSKVGLAGPPGSYEQYF.

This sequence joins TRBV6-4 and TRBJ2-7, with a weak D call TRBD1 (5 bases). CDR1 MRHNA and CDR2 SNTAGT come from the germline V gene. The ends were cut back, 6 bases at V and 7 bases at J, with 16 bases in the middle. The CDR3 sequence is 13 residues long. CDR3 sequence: CASSPLVGAEQYF. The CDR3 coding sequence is TGTGCCAGCAGCCCCCTCGTAGGGGCTGAGCAGTACTTC.

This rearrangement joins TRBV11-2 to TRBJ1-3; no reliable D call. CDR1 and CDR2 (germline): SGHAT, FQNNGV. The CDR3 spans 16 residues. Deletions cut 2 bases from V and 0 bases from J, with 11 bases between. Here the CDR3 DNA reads TGTGCCAGCAGCTTACCGACAAGCCTCTCTGGAAACACCATATATTTT. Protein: CASSLPTSLSGNTIYF.

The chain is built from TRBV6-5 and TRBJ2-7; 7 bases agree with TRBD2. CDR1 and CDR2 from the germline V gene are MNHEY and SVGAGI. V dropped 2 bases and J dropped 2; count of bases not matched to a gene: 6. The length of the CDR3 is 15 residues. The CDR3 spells CASSYRGVGAYEQYF. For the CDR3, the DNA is TGTGCCAGCAGTTACCGGGGGGTAGGGGCCTACGAGCAGTACTTC.

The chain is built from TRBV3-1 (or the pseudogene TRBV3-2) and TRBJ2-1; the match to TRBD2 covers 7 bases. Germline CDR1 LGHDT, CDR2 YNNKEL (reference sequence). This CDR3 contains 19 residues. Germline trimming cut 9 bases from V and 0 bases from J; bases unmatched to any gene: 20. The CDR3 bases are TGTGCCAGTAAGATACCGGGACTATCGCGCCTAAGCTCCTACAATGAGCAGTTCTTC. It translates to CASKIPGLSRLSSYNEQFF.